This paragraph covers one TCR beta chain sequence. TCRdb's copy holds only in-frame clones and misses some; the assay was immunoSEQ multiplex PCR. The table lists about 25,000 clones, roughly 70% of them singletons. This specimen comes from a study of cytotoxic CD8 clonotypes in ibrutinib-treated CLL. The receptor was isolated from a human donor with chronic lymphocytic leukemia. Material: PBMCs, obtained after 12 months of ibrutinib treatment.

The CDR3 loop reads CASSLVRGSRSSNYGYTF. The CDR3 nucleotides read TGTGCCAGCAGCTTAGTTAGGGGCTCCCGATCTTCTAACTATGGCTACACCTTC. This chain connects TRBV11-2 to TRBJ1-2; D possibly corresponds to TRBD1 (5 bases). Trimming cost V 1 base and J 0 bases, with 18 bases left between them. This CDR3 contains 18 residues. CDR1 and CDR2 from the germline V gene are SGHAT and FQNNGV.